These 27 T cell receptor beta chains were sequenced from one sample in a study of T-cell memory formation after mild COVID-19. TCRdb re-called the 5' RACE reads through MiXCR, storing one row per CDR3 protein. The repertoire holds over 450,000 distinct CDR3 sequences, with approximately 20% as singletons. Sequenced material: PBMCs or a T cell subset sorted from them (not recorded which). The receptors were sampled from an adult woman who had mild COVID-19 (a few samples of this study predate the infection). Cell type and time point are not known.

The chain has TRBV12-3 or TRBV12-4 and TRBJ2-1, with 16 bases identical to TRBD2. V lost 3 bases to trimming and J lost 3 bases; unmatched junction nucleotides: 8. The CDR3 extends over 19 amino acids. The CDR3 DNA follows: TGTGCCAGCAGTTTGCCGGGACTAGCGGGAGGGCCACTCTACAATGAGCAGTTCTTC. Translating gives CASSLPGLAGGPLYNEQFF.

This clonotype was observed many times. The rearrangement links TRBV7-9 to TRBJ1-6; D is unresolved. Trimming left V 5 bases short and J 6 bases short, with 5 bases between. The V gene's germline CDR1 is SEHNR and CDR2 FQNEAQ (reference sequence). The CDR3 totals 12 residues. The CDR3 nucleotides are TGTGCCAGCAGCGGTCTTAATTCACCCCTCCACTTT. Translated, it gives CASSGLNSPLHF. Together with reference TRBV7-9 and TRBJ1-6, the CDR3 gives the full variable domain: DTGVSQNPRHKITKRGQNVTFRCDPISEHNRLYWYRQTLGQGPEFLTYFQNEAQLEKSRLLSDRFSAERPKGSFSTLEIQRTEQGDSAMYLCASSGLNSPLHFGNGTRLTVT.

Many counts were recorded for this clonotype. The chain has TRBV11-2 and TRBJ2-7; D ambiguous. The CDR3 contains 12 residues. V lost 1 base and J lost 6, with 7 bases in between. CDR1 is SGHAT, CDR2 FQNNGV, per germline. CDR3 protein: CASSLVFSEQYF. The DNA for the CDR3 is TGTGCCAGCAGCTTAGTCTTCAGCGAGCAGTACTTC.

The V and J genes are TRBV29-1 and TRBJ2-7; D may be TRBD1 or TRBD2 (5 bases each). CDR3 length equals 16 residues. The V and J ends lost 0 bases and 3 bases respectively, with 18 bases between them. The germline CDR1 and CDR2 sequences are SQVTM and ANQGSEA. The CDR3 DNA sequence: TGCAGCGTTGAAGATCAGGGACGGGCAGCAAGCTACGAGCAGTACTTC. Encoded protein: CSVEDQGRAASYEQYF.

This clonotype was seen a few times. The chain combines TRBV24-1 with TRBJ2-1; D not resolved. Trimming stripped 5 bases from V and 6 bases from J, with 7 bases between. This CDR3 contains 12 residues. Germline assignment: CDR1 KGHDR and CDR2 SFDVKD. The CDR3 reads CATSAGFNEQFF. The CDR3 DNA follows: TGTGCCACCAGTGCCGGGTTCAATGAGCAGTTCTTC.

Concerning this clonotype: The junction departs from germline at one end; a sequencing error may be responsible. This chain links TRBV2 with TRBJ2-2; TRBD2 might be the D (7 bases). The length of the CDR3 is 15 residues. Germline V lookup: CDR1 SNHLY, CDR2 FYNNEI. The DNA for the CDR3 is TGTGCCAGCATTGAAGTAGGGGGGGACACCGGGGAGCTGTTTTTT. Translated, it gives CASIEVGGDTGELFF. Looking up the rest from reference TRBV2 and TRBJ2-2 gives the full variable domain: EPEVTQTPSHQVTQMGQEVILRCVPISNHLYFYWYRQILGQKVEFLVSFYNNEISEKSEIFDDQFSVERPDGSNFTLKIRSTKLEDSAMYFCASIEVGGDTGELFFGEGSRLTVL.

This clonotype was found a few times. The chain carries TRBV29-1 and TRBJ1-1, with TRBD1 matching over 11 bases. Germline V gene lookup returns CDR1 SQVTM and CDR2 ANQGSEA. The CDR3 spans 12 residues. V gave up 7 bases and J gave up 6 bases; unmatched junction bases: 4. The chain's CDR3 is CSAGQGAAEAFF. The DNA for the CDR3 is TGCAGCGCTGGACAGGGGGCCGCTGAAGCTTTCTTT.

The rearrangement uses TRBV24-1 and TRBJ2-1; D might be TRBD1 or TRBD2, each matching 5 bases. CDR1 and CDR2 (germline): KGHDR, SFDVKD. The germline V and J ends were trimmed by 3 bases and 5 bases, with 10 bases remaining between them. The CDR3 is 14 amino acids. CDR3 nucleotide sequence: TGTGCCACCAGTGATCCGGGACGGAACAATGAGCAGTTCTTC. The encoded protein is CATSDPGRNNEQFF.

This clonotype was found once. The rearrangement links TRBV4-2 to TRBJ2-1, with no clear D. The CDR3 totals 17 residues. Germline CDR1 is LGHNA and CDR2 is YNFKEQ. V was trimmed by 4 bases and J by 3 bases, leaving 19 bases between them. As DNA, the CDR3 is TGTGCCAGCAGCCCCCCGCAGGAGACTTTCCACTACAATGAGCAGTTCTTC. Translated, it gives CASSPPQETFHYNEQFF.

The chain uses TRBV9 and TRBJ2-1; 7 bases line up with TRBD1. CDR3 length: 14 amino acids. Germline values: CDR1 SGDLS, CDR2 YYNGEE. V trimming: 3 bases; J trimming: 6 bases; junction bases outside the gene matches: 6. The CDR3 coding sequence is TGTGCCAGCAGCGAGGGGACAGTGCCCAATGAGCAGTTCTTC. It is translated as CASSEGTVPNEQFF.

This clonotype was found a few times. The V and J genes are TRBV6-4 and TRBJ2-7; 10 nucleotides match TRBD1. With V trimmed by 2 bases and J by 5 bases, 6 bases remained unmatched. In germline, CDR1 is MRHNA, CDR2 SNTAGT. The CDR3 runs 15 residues. CDR3 nucleotide sequence: TGTGCCAGCAGTGACGGGGACAGGGGAAGGAACGAGCAGTACTTC. Residues: CASSDGDRGRNEQYF.

Only a few counts were recorded for this clonotype. The chain employs TRBV19 and TRBJ2-1; 10 positions agree with TRBD2. The CDR3 loop spans 16 amino acids. V trimming: 5 bases; J trimming: 4 bases; junction bases outside the gene matches: 8. Germline V lookup: CDR1 LNHDA, CDR2 SQIVND (reference sequence). CDR3 coding DNA: TGTGCCAGTAGTGCCTTAGGACTAGCGGCTTACAATGAGCAGTTCTTC. Protein: CASSALGLAAYNEQFF.

This clonotype was found a few times. The chain links TRBV6-6 to TRBJ2-7; 9 bases map to TRBD2. There are 14 residues in the CDR3. The trim removed 2 bases at V and 3 bases at J, leaving 2 bases unmatched. The germline V gene encodes CDR1 MNHNY and CDR2 SVGAGI (reference sequence). The CDR3 DNA sequence: TGTGCCAGCAGTTACGGGACTAGCCACTACGAGCAGTACTTC. It specifies CASSYGTSHYEQYF.

This clonotype was seen a few times. The chain couples TRBV25-1 to TRBJ1-2; 9 bases are a match to TRBD1. From germline, CDR1 is MGHDK and CDR2 SYGVNS. The CDR3 loop spans 14 amino acids. The ends lost 4 bases at V and 4 bases at J; junction bases unmatched: 4. The CDR3 nucleotides read TGTGCCAGCAGTGGACAGGGGGTCTTCTATGGCTACACCTTC. Translating gives CASSGQGVFYGYTF.

This chain links TRBV19 with TRBJ2-7, with D possibly TRBD1 on 6 matching bases. The germline V and J ends were trimmed by 9 bases and 5 bases, with 14 bases remaining between them. In germline, CDR1 is LNHDA, CDR2 SQIVND (reference sequence). The CDR3 covers 12 residues. This CDR3 is CARIQGVHEQYF. The CDR3 nucleotides are TGTGCCAGAATACAGGGTGTCCACGAGCAGTACTTC.

In its sample, this clonotype was seen a few times. The gene calls are TRBV7-6 and TRBJ2-5, with D possibly matching TRBD1 (5 bases). CDR3 length equals 17 residues. CDR1 is SGHVS, CDR2 FNYEAQ, per germline. The V gene lost 5 bases and the J gene lost 4 bases, with 23 bases spanning the gap. In DNA form, the CDR3 reads TGTGCCAGCAGCCGGACCCCCGGGCAGGGATCAGGAGAGACCCAGTACTTC. Amino acid sequence: CASSRTPGQGSGETQYF.

This clonotype was found a few times. J is TRBJ2-1 and V is TRBV19; D might be TRBD1 (6 bases). The CDR3 spans 14 residues. V gave up 1 base and J gave up 9 bases, with 13 bases separating them. The germline gives CDR1 LNHDA, CDR2 SQIVND (reference sequence). The CDR3 sequence is CASSIGGSGAEQFF. The CDR3 DNA sequence: TGTGCCAGTAGTATAGGGGGTTCAGGGGCTGAGCAGTTCTTC.

This clonotype was detected only a few times. J is TRBJ2-4 and V is TRBV11-1; TRBD1 matches at 8 bases. The CDR3 runs 18 residues. CDR1 and CDR2 from the germline V gene are SGHAT and FQDESV (reference sequence). J lost 3 bases, V lost 4 bases, and 14 bases had no gene match. The chain's CDR3 is CASSSPGTGDGVKNIQYF. The CDR3 DNA reads TGTGCCAGCAGCTCCCCCGGGACAGGCGATGGAGTCAAAAACATTCAGTACTTC.

This clonotype showed up just a few times. The genes are TRBV25-1 and TRBJ2-7, with TRBD1 matching over 7 bases. Germline V gene data show CDR1 as MGHDK and CDR2 as SYGVNS. The CDR3 covers 13 residues. Losses at the gene ends were 1 base for V and 6 bases for J; bases not matched to a gene: 3. The CDR3 coding sequence is TGTGCCAGCAGTGAATTTAAGGGGGCCGAGCAGTACTTC. Protein: CASSEFKGAEQYF.

The chain has TRBV5-4 and TRBJ1-1; TRBD1 is a possible D gene (6 bases). The V end lost 0 bases, the J end lost 3 bases, and 12 bases lay between the germline ends. Germline CDR1 SGHNT, CDR2 YYREEE (reference sequence). This CDR3 is built from 15 residues. The CDR3 region has the DNA TGTGCCAGCAGCTTGGAACAGGGTACAGACACTGAAGCTTTCTTT. The encoded protein is CASSLEQGTDTEAFF.

The rearrangement links TRBV5-4 to TRBJ1-1; D possibly corresponds to TRBD1 (6 bases). V was cut by 2 bases and J by 0 bases, with 11 bases left in between. The CDR3 length is 15 residues. From germline, CDR1 is SGHNT and CDR2 YYREEE (reference sequence). The CDR3 loop is CASSFKTGMNTEAFF. In nucleotides, the CDR3 is TGTGCCAGCAGCTTTAAGACAGGAATGAACACTGAAGCTTTCTTT.

This CDR3 is CASSQDGGQGSDTQYF. The CDR3 bases are TGCGCCAGCAGCCAAGATGGGGGACAGGGGTCAGATACGCAGTATTTT. The genes are TRBV4-3 and TRBJ2-3, with 10 bases that match TRBD1. This CDR3 contains 16 residues. With 0 bases clipped from V and 4 bases from J, the junction kept 4 bases outside the gene matches. CDR1 LGHNA and CDR2 YSLEER come from the germline V gene.

The sample holds a few counts of this clonotype. The chain is built from TRBV7-9 and TRBJ1-1; D not resolved. Deletions cut 5 bases from V and 1 base from J, with 8 bases between. Germline V gene data show CDR1 as SEHNR and CDR2 as FQNEAQ (reference sequence). The CDR3 extends over 13 amino acids. The CDR3 nucleotides read TGTGCCAGCAGCCCGCCCCAGAACACTGAAGCTTTCTTT. Protein product: CASSPPQNTEAFF.

This clonotype was seen a few times. The V call is TRBV20-1, the J call TRBJ2-2; TRBD2 matches 8 bases. CDR1 is DFQATT, CDR2 SNEGSKA, per germline (reference sequence). The CDR3 consists of 15 residues. Unmatched junction bases numbered 5, after V lost 1 base and J lost 4 bases. In nucleotides, the CDR3 is TGCAGTGCTAGAGTTTCGGCGGGGGGCACCGGGGAGCTGTTTTTT. Its protein is CSARVSAGGTGELFF.

The rearrangement joins TRBV4-1 to TRBJ2-7; 10 positions agree with TRBD2. The CDR3 runs to 15 residues. The V gene end was trimmed by 4 bases and the J gene end by 4 bases; junction bases not matched to a gene: 7. The germline gives CDR1 MGHRA, CDR2 YSYEKL. The CDR3 region is CASSLGAGGEYEQYF. As DNA, the CDR3 is TGCGCCAGCAGCCTAGGAGCGGGGGGGGAATACGAGCAGTACTTC.

The sample holds one count of this clonotype. This chain connects TRBV7-3 to TRBJ2-5, with 8 bases that match TRBD1. The CDR3 has 15 residues. J was trimmed by 5 bases and V by 5 bases; bases with no gene match: 10. From germline, CDR1 is SGHTA and CDR2 FQGTGA. CDR3: CASSRYRTGRETQYF. CDR3 coding DNA: TGTGCCAGCAGCCGATACCGGACAGGGCGGGAGACCCAGTACTTC. The variable domain in full, completed from reference TRBV7-3 and TRBJ2-5, reads GAGVSQTPSNKVTEKGKYVELRCDPISGHTALYWYRQSLGQGPEFLIYFQGTGAADDSGLPNDRFFAVRPEGSVSTLKIQRTERGDSAVYLCASSRYRTGRETQYFGPGTRLLVL.

The V call is TRBV5-1, the J call TRBJ1-4; D may be TRBD1 (6 bases). V lost 2 bases to trimming and J lost 6 bases, with 11 bases between them. This CDR3 spans 14 amino acids. Germline V lookup: CDR1 SGHRS, CDR2 YFSETQ. For the CDR3, the DNA is TGCGCCAGCAGCTTAGGCAGGGGAGATGAAAAACTGTTTTTT. Translating it yields CASSLGRGDEKLFF.